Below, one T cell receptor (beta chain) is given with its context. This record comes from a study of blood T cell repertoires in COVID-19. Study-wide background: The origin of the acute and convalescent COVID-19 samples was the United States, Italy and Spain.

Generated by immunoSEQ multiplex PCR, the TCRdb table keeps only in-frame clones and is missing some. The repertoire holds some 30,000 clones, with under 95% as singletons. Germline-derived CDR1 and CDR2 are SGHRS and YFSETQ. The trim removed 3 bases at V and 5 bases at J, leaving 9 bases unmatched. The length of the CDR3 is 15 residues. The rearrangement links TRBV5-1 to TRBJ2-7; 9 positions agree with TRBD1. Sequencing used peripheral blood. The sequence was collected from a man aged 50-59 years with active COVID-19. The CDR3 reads CASSSGTGTADEQYF. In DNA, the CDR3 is TGCGCCAGCAGCTCCGGGACAGGGACGGCCGACGAGCAGTACTTC.